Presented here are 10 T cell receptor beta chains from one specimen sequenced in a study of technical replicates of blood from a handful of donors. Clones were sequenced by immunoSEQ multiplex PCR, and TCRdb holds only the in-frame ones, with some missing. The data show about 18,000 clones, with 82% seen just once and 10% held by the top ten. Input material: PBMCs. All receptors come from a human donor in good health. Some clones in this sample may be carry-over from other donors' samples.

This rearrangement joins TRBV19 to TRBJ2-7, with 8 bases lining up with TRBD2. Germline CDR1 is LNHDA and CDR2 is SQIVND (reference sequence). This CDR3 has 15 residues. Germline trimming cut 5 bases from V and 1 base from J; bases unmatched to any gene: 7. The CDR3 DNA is TGTGCCAGTAGTCCTCTTGGGACTAGTTCCTACGAGCAGTACTTC. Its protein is CASSPLGTSSYEQYF.

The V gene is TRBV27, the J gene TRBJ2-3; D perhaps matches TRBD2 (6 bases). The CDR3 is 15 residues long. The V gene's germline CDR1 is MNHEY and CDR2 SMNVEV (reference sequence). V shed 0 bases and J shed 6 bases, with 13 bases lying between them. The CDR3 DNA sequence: TGTGCCAGCAGTTTATCCGGACTAATGGGGGATACGCAGTATTTT. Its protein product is CASSLSGLMGDTQYF.

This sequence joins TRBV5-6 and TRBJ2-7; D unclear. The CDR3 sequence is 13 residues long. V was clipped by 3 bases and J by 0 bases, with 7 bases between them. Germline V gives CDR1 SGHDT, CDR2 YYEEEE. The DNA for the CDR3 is TGTGCCAGCAGCTACCCCGGCTCCTACGAGCAGTACTTC. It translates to CASSYPGSYEQYF.

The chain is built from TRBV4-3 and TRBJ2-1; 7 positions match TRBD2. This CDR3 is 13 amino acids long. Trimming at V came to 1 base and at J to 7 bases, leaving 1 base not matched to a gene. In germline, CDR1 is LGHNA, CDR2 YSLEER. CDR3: CASSQGGRNEQFF. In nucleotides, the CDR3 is TGCGCCAGCAGCCAAGGCGGGAGAAATGAGCAGTTCTTC.

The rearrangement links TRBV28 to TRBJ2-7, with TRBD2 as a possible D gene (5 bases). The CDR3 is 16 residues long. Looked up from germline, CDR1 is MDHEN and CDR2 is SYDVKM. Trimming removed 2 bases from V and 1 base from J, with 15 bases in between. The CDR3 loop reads CASSLGLLSVSYEQYF. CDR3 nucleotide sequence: TGTGCCAGCAGTTTAGGGTTACTTAGCGTATCCTACGAGCAGTACTTC.

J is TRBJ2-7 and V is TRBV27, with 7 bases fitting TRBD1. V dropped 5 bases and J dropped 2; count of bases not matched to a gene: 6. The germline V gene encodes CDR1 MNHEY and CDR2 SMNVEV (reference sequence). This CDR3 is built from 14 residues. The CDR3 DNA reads TGTGCCAGCAGTCAAAAGACAGGGACCTACGAGCAGTACTTC. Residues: CASSQKTGTYEQYF.

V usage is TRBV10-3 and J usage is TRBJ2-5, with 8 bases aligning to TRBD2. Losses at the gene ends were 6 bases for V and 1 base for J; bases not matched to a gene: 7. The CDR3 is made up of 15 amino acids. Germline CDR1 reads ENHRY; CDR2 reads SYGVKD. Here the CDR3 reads CAIRRAGVAQETQYF. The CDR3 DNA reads TGTGCCATCAGGAGAGCGGGAGTTGCCCAAGAGACCCAGTACTTC.

CDR3 nucleotide sequence: TGTGCCAGCAGCGGACAGGGCCGGAACTATGGCTACACCTTC. This sequence encodes CASSGQGRNYGYTF. The gene calls are TRBV27 and TRBJ1-2; TRBD1 aligns across 8 bases. This CDR3 is built from 14 residues. The germline V gene has CDR1 MNHEY and CDR2 SMNVEV (reference sequence). The V segment lost 6 bases and the J segment 2 bases; nucleotides outside the gene matches: 5.

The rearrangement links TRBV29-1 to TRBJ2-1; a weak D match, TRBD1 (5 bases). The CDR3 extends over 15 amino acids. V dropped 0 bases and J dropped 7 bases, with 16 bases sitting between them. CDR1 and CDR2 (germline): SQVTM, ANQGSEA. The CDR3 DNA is TGCAGCGTTGAAGATAGACCGCAGGGTAGGAATGAGCAGTTCTTC. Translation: CSVEDRPQGRNEQFF.

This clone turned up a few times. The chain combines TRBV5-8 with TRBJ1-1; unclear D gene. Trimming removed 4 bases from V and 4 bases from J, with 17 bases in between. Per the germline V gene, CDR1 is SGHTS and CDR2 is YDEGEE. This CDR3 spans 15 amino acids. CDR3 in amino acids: CASSLGSWSFTEAFF. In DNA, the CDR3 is TGTGCCAGCAGCCTAGGATCTTGGAGCTTCACTGAAGCTTTCTTT.